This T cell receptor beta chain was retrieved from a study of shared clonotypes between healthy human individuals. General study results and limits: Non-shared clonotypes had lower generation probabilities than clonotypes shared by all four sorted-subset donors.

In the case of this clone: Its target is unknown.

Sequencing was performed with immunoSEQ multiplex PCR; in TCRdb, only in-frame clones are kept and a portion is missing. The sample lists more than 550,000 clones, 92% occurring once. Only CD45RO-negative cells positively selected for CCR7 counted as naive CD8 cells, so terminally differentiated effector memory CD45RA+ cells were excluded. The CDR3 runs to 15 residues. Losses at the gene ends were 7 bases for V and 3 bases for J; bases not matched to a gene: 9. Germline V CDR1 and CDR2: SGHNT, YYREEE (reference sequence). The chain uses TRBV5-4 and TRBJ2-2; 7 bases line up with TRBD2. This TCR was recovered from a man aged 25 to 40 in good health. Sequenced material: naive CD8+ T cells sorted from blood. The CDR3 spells CASAPPAGYTGELFF. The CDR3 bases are TGTGCCAGCGCCCCCCCAGCGGGGTACACCGGGGAGCTGTTTTTT. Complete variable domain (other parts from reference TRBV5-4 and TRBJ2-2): ETGVTQSPTHLIKTRGQQVTLRCSSQSGHNTVSWYQQALGQGPQFIFQYYREEENGRGNFPPRFSGLQFPNYSSELNVNALELDDSALYLCASAPPAGYTGELFFGEGSRLTVL.